This passage covers 9 T cell receptor beta chains from one sample sequenced in a study of blood T cell repertoires in COVID-19 (TCRdb year 2020). The method behind the library was the immunoSEQ multiplex PCR assay. The immuneACCESS repertoire file appears here via TCRdb, limited to in-frame rearrangements. These files lack a portion of the clones; in checked studies, under half of the deficit traces to unresolved V genes, and the cause of the others is not known. In this sample the table shows around 30,000 clones, roughly 80% of which occur a single time. The ten largest make up around 26% of the sample. The sequenced sample was peripheral blood. The origin of the receptors is a human donor in a cohort sampled during active COVID-19.

This CDR3 is CASSATGTGFYEQYF. In DNA form, the CDR3 reads TGTGCCAGCAGTGCCACCGGGACAGGGTTCTACGAGCAGTACTTC. This chain connects TRBV27 to TRBJ2-7; 9 bases fit TRBD1. The CDR3 has 15 amino acids. Losses at the gene ends were 5 bases for V and 3 bases for J; bases not matched to a gene: 8. Germline CDR1 is MNHEY and CDR2 is SMNVEV (reference sequence).

V usage is TRBV7-9 and J usage is TRBJ1-2; 7 bases agree with TRBD1. The germline V gene has CDR1 SEHNR and CDR2 FQNEAQ (reference sequence). The V and J ends lost 3 bases and 6 bases, in that order; junction bases with no gene match: 7. The CDR3 has 14 residues. The DNA of the CDR3 is TGTGCCAGCAGCTTCGGAGACAGGGTGGATGGCTACACCTTC. Translation gives CASSFGDRVDGYTF.

The chain joins TRBV7-9 to TRBJ1-4; D remains ambiguous. Trimming left V 3 bases short and J 4 bases short, with 15 bases between. The length of the CDR3 is 16 residues. CDR1 SEHNR and CDR2 FQNEAQ come from the germline V gene (reference sequence). In DNA form, the CDR3 reads TGTGCCAGCAGCTTGAAGAATGAAGCCTATAATGAAAAACTGTTTTTT. This codes for CASSLKNEAYNEKLFF.

The rearrangement links TRBV20-1 to TRBJ2-7; tentative D call: TRBD2 (6 bases). Germline V gene lookup returns CDR1 DFQATT and CDR2 SNEGSKA (reference sequence). The length of the CDR3 is 15 residues. The V and J ends lost 3 bases and 4 bases respectively, with 19 bases between them. The CDR3 DNA sequence: TGCAGTGCTAGTGGTCACTTGCTCGGGAGTTACGAGCAGTACTTC. This sequence encodes CSASGHLLGSYEQYF.

This chain connects TRBV7-8 to TRBJ2-5; tentative D call: TRBD1 (6 bases). Trimming shortened V by 2 bases and J by 5 bases, and 12 bases separated the two germline ends. CDR1 and CDR2 from the germline V gene are SGHVS and FQNEAQ. The CDR3 has 14 amino acids. CDR3 residues: CASSLYRVTETQYF. As DNA, the CDR3 is TGTGCCAGCAGCTTATACAGGGTAACCGAGACCCAGTACTTC.

The genes are TRBV19 and TRBJ2-4; 9 bases fit TRBD1. Trimming cost V 7 bases and J 9 bases; bases outside gene matches: 13. Per the germline V gene, CDR1 is LNHDA and CDR2 is SQIVND (reference sequence). The CDR3 has 15 amino acids. In DNA form, the CDR3 reads TGTGCCAGTAAAAAGCCACAGGGGGCCAGGGGCATTCAGTACTTC. As protein: CASKKPQGARGIQYF. Full variable domain (missing parts from reference TRBV19 and TRBJ2-4): DGGITQSPKYLFRKEGQNVTLSCEQNLNHDAMYWYRQDPGQGLRLIYYSQIVNDFQKGDIAEGYSVSREKKESFPLTVTSAQKNPTAFYLCASKKPQGARGIQYFGAGTRLSVL.

The gene calls are TRBV6-6 and TRBJ2-3; maybe TRBD1 (6 bases). This CDR3 is built from 12 residues. The V gene lost 6 bases and the J gene lost 9 bases, with 13 bases spanning the gap. Germline V gene lookup returns CDR1 MNHNY and CDR2 SVGAGI (reference sequence). The CDR3 is CASSPSQGTQYF. The CDR3 region has the DNA TGTGCCAGCAGCCCGTCACAGGGCACGCAGTATTTT.

This CDR3 is CASSQVQGSGNTIYF. CDR3 DNA: TGCGCCAGCAGCCAAGTCCAGGGCTCTGGAAACACCATATATTTT. The chain is built from TRBV4-1 and TRBJ1-3, with TRBD1 as a possible D gene (5 bases). Germline loops: CDR1 MGHRA, CDR2 YSYEKL. The CDR3 contains 15 residues. V was pared by 1 base and J by 0 bases, with 7 bases between.

In nucleotides, the CDR3 is TGTGCCAGCAGCTACGGGCGGGAGGGCCGCGAGACCCAGTACTTC. Its protein is CASSYGREGRETQYF. This chain joins TRBV21-1 and TRBJ2-5; whether TRBD2, the table's D call, matches the DNA was not checked. TRBV21-1 is designated a pseudogene. This CDR3 region has 15 residues.